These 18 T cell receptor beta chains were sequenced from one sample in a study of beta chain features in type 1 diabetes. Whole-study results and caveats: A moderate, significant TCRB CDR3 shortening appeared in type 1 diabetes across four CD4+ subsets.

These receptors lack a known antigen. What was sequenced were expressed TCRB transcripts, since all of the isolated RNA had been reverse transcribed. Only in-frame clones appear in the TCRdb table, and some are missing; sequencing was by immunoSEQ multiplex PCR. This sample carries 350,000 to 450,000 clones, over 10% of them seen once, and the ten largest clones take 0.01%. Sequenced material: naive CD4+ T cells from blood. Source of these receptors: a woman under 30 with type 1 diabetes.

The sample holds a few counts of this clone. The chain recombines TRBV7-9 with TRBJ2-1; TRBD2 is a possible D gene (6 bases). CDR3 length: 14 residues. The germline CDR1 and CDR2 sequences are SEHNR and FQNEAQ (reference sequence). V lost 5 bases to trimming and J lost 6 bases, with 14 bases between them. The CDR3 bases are TGTGCCAGCAGCCGGATGGAGGGAGGCAATGAGCAGTTCTTC. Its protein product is CASSRMEGGNEQFF. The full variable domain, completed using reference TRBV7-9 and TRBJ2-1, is DTGVSQNPRHKITKRGQNVTFRCDPISEHNRLYWYRQTLGQGPEFLTYFQNEAQLEKSRLLSDRFSAERPKGSFSTLEIQRTEQGDSAMYLCASSRMEGGNEQFFGPGTRLTVL.

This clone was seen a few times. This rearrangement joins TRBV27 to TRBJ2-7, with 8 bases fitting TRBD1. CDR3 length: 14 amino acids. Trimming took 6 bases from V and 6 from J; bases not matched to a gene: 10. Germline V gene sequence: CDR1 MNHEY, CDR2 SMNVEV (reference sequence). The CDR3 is CASSRDRTQGEQYF. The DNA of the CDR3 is TGTGCCAGCAGCCGGGACAGGACCCAGGGCGAGCAGTACTTC.

CDR3 protein: CASSSTGPNQPQHF. CDR3 bases: TGTGCCAGCAGTTCGACAGGGCCCAATCAGCCCCAGCATTTT. The rearrangement joins TRBV27 to TRBJ1-5; TRBD1 agrees at 7 bases. The CDR3 spans 14 residues. CDR1 MNHEY and CDR2 SMNVEV come from the germline V gene (reference sequence). The V gene end was trimmed by 4 bases and the J gene end by 3 bases; junction bases not matched to a gene: 3.

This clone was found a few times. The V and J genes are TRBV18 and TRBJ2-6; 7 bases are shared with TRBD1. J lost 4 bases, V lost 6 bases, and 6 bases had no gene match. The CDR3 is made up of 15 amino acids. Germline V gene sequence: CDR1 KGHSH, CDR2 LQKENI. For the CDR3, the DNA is TGTGCCAGCTCCCTCGGGACAGCCGGGGCCAACGTCCTGACTTTC. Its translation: CASSLGTAGANVLTF.

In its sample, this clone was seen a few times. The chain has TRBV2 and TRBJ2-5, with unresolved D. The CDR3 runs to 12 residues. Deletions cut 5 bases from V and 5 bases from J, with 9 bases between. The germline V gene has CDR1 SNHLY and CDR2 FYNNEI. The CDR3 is CASSKSRETQYF. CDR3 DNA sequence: TGTGCCAGCAGTAAATCACGGGAGACCCAGTACTTC.

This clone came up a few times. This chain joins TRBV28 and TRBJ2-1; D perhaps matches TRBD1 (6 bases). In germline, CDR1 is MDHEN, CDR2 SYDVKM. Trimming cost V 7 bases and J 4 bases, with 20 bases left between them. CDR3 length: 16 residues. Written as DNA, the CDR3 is TGTGCCAGCATGGTGCCAGACAGGACCTTTTACAATGAGCAGTTCTTC. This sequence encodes CASMVPDRTFYNEQFF.

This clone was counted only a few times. The CDR3 loop is CASSGTGRNYGYTF. In nucleotides, the CDR3 is TGTGCCAGCAGCGGGACAGGGAGAAACTATGGCTACACCTTC. The gene calls are TRBV25-1 and TRBJ1-2; the match to TRBD1 covers 9 bases. Germline V gives CDR1 MGHDK, CDR2 SYGVNS. The CDR3 consists of 14 residues. J lost 2 bases, V lost 6 bases, and 4 bases had no gene match.

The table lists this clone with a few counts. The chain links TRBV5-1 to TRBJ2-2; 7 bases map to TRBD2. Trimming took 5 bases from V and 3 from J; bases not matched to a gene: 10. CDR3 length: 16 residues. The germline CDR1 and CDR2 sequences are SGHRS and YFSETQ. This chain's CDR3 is CASRDAGTKYTGELFF. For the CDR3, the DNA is TGCGCCAGCAGGGACGCCGGGACTAAATACACCGGGGAGCTGTTTTTT.

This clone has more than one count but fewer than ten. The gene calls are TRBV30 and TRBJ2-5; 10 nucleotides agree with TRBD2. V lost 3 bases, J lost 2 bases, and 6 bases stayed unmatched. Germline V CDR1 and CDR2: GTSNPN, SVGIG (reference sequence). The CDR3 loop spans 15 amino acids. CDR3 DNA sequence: TGTGCCTGGAGGCCGGGACTAGCGACGCAAGAGACCCAGTACTTC. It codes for CAWRPGLATQETQYF. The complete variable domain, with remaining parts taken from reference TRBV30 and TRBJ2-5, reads SQTIHQWPATLVQPVGSPLSLECTVEGTSNPNLYWYRQAAGRGLQLLFYSVGIGQISSEVPQNLSASRPQDRQFILSSKKLLLSDSGFYLCAWRPGLATQETQYFGPGTRLLVL.

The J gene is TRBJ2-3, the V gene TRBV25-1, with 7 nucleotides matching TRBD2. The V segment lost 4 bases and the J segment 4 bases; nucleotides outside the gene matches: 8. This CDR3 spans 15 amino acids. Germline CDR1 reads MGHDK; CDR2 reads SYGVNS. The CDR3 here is CASSVGGSTADTQYF. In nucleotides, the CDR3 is TGTGCCAGCAGTGTCGGGGGGTCCACGGCAGATACGCAGTATTTT.

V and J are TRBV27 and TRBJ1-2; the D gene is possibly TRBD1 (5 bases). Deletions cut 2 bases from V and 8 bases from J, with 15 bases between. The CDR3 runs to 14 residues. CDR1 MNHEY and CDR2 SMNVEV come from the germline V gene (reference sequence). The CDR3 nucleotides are TGTGCCAGCAGTTTAAGGGCAGGGCTTCGAGGCTACACCTTC. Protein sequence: CASSLRAGLRGYTF.

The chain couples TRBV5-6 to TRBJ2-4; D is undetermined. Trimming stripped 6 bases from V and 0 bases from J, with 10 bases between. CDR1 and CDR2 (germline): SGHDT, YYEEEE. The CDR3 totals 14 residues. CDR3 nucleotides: TGTGCCAGCACCAGTCGTCTAGCCAAAAACATTCAGTACTTC. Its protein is CASTSRLAKNIQYF.

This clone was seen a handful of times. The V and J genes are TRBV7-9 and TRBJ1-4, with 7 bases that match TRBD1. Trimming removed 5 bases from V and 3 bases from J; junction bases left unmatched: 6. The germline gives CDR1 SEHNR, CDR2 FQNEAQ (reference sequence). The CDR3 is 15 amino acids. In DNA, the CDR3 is TGTGCCAGCAGCGTTCACAGGGGACCTAATGAAAAACTGTTTTTT. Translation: CASSVHRGPNEKLFF.

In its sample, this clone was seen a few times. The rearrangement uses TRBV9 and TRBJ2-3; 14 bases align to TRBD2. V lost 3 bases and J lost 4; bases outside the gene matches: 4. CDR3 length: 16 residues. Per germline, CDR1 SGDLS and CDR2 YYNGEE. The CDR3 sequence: CASSAGLAGDPDTQYF. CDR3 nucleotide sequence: TGTGCCAGCAGCGCGGGACTAGCGGGGGACCCAGATACGCAGTATTTT.

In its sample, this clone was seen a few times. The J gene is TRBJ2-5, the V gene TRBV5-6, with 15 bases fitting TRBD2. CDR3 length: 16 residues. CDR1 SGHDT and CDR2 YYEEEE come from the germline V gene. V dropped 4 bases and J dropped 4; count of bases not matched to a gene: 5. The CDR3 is CASSHGLAGGRETQYF. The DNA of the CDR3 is TGTGCCAGCAGCCATGGACTAGCGGGGGGGCGAGAGACCCAGTACTTC.

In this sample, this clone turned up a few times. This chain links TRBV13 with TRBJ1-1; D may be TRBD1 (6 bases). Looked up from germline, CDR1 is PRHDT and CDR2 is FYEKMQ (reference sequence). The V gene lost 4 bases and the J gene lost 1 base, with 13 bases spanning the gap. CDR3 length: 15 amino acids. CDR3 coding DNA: TGTGCCAGCAGCTATACGGGACATCCGAACACTGAAGCTTTCTTT. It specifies CASSYTGHPNTEAFF.

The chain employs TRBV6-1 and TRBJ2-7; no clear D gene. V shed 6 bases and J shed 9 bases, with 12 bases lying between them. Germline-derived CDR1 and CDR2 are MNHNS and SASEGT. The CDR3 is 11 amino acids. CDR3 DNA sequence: TGTGCCAGCAGCGAAAAACCCGGGCAGTACTTC. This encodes CASSEKPGQYF.

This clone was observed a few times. The CDR3 region has the DNA TGCGCCAGCAGCCGTCCGGGACAGGGGGCCCCCCATGAGCAGTTCTTC. Amino acid sequence: CASSRPGQGAPHEQFF. The J gene is TRBJ2-1, the V gene TRBV4-1; 12 bases map to TRBD1. J was trimmed by 8 bases and V by 4 bases; bases with no gene match: 9. CDR3 length equals 16 residues. CDR1 MGHRA and CDR2 YSYEKL come from the germline V gene.